The TCR beta chain under discussion was sequenced for a study of beta chain features in type 1 diabetes (dated by TCRdb to between 2017 and 2018). For context, the study as a whole: Mean age, gender distribution, total cell number and subset yield did not differ between patients and healthy donors. A total of about 99,000,000 sorted cells were examined across all samples, and RNA yield correlated strongly with the number of cells per subset. The study compared the TCRB repertoires of sorted circulating CD4+ T cell subsets in recently diagnosed type 1 diabetes patients with those in matched healthy donors. Naive and central memory subsets were obtained from all 28 donors, but regulatory and stem cell-like memory subsets were isolated from only 8 patients and roughly 8 healthy donors. The investigation overall reported the following: At VDJ recombination sites, patients with type 1 diabetes made fewer insertions and deleted more nucleotides, a pattern implying thymic rearrangement abnormalities. HLA sub-analyses involved small numbers of individuals, so any influence of HLA type on TCRB rearrangement remained unresolved. The naive, central memory and regulatory TCRB repertoires appeared to resemble one another more closely among patients than among healthy donors. Because cDNA was sequenced instead of genomic DNA, activated cells with high expression could be over-represented, although the groups did not differ in activation or CD3 levels. PCR might favor shorter templates, but patient and control samples were amplified and corrected together, so any skew would affect both groups equally. Type 1 diabetes patients showed a moderate but significant shortening of TCRB CDR3 length in all four CD4+ subsets.

Each donor gave one peripheral blood draw, around 0.12 L on average, collected into heparinised tubes. Using a panel that included CD45RO, CCR7, CD25, CD127, CD95 and CD27, naive, central memory, regulatory and stem cell-like memory CD4+ T cells were sorted on a BD FACSAria II. Purity was above 95% for every sorted population. PBMCs were separated immediately by Lymphoprep density gradient centrifugation and were stained directly, without being cultured. So that batch effects would be minimized, each experiment stained and sorted samples in pairs, pairing one healthy donor with one patient. This clone has more than one count but fewer than ten. Its antigen is currently not known. No much larger clone is present one base from it, and per-base qualities are unavailable. Per the germline V gene (reference sequence), GTSNPN is the CDR1 and SVGIG is the CDR2. V is trimmed back by 2 bases and J by 4 bases, and the junction contains 9 bases that no gene match accounts for. The CDR3 covers 15 residues, taking in both the cysteine and the phenylalanine. CDR3 DNA is the only sequence kept; it has 45 bases, read in frame from the first base.

The entire isolated RNA was reverse transcribed using the High Capacity cDNA Reverse Transcription Kit, and thus expressed TCRB transcripts were sequenced. Naive, central memory and regulatory T cell samples underwent deep immunoSEQ sequencing, averaging roughly 3.3 million total reads per sample. Sorted cells were lysed in RLT buffer and RNA was extracted with DNase-treated RNeasy Micro or Mini kits, depending on cell number. Each cell subset was processed on its own to prevent cross-contamination, while patient and healthy donor samples were processed together. The immunoSEQ multiplex PCR was used to amplify TCRB sequences from cDNA, yielding 87-bp fragments that span the CDR3 region. Sequencing of the amplicons was performed on the Illumina HiSeq platform. Regarding the original processing steps: PCR bias was computationally corrected using synthetic template baselines, reads within Hamming distance 2 were collapsed, and singletons that could not be merged were discarded. Reads were aligned against IMGT so that V, D and J genes, CDR3 length and insertions or deletions at six rearrangement sites could be assigned. Within each subset, clonotype counts were normalized to sorted cell number, after which true diversity and Gini coefficients were computed with the tcR R package. The overlap coefficient, calculated on TCRB nucleotide sequences, was used to quantify repertoire sharing. Out-of-frame TCRB sequences from naive cells were analyzed as a proxy for the pre-selection repertoire. The table comes from immuneACCESS by way of TCRdb, which keeps in-frame sequences with V and J called. Part of the clones is missing from these tables; in studies checked, under half for an unresolved V gene and the rest for unknown reasons. V and J calls and clone size are those listed in that table; D and trimming were worked out from the DNA. For this sample there are a few hundred thousand clones; 16% appear just once. About 0.085% of the sample belongs to the ten largest clones.

The receptor was derived from a man between 25 and 39 years old with type 1 diabetes. This chain joins TRBV30 to TRBJ2-3, with TRBD2 identical over 7 junction bases. Material: naive CD4+ T cells from blood. Sample cell subset or site, as interpreted from the label and publication: true naive CD4+ T cells. The bases are TGTGCCTGGAGTAAGGCGGGAGTGACGGCAGATACGCAGTATTTT. It specifies CAWSKAGVTADTQYF.